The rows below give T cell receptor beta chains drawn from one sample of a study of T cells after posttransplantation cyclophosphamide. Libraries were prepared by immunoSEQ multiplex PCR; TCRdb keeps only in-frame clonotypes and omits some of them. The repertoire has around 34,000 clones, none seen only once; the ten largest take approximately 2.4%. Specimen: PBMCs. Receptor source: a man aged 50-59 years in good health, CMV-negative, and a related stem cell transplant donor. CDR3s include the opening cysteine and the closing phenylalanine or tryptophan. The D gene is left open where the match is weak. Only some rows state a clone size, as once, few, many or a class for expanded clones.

CDR3: CASSLGGQSTDTQYF
DNA: TGCGCCAGCAGCTTGGGGGGACAGAGCACAGATACGCAGTATTTT
D: TRBD1
size: many
J: TRBJ2-3
V: TRBV5-1

CDR3: CSVLSGTAYEQYF
DNA: TGCAGCGTCTTGTCCGGGACAGCCTACGAGCAGTACTTC
D: TRBD1
size: many
J: TRBJ2-7
V: TRBV29-1

CDR3: CSGGQGLDTQYF
DNA: TGCAGCGGGGGACAGGGTCTCGATACGCAGTATTTT
D: TRBD1
size: many
J: TRBJ2-3
V: TRBV29-1

CDR3: CASSEPGTAGDTQYF
DNA: TGTGCCAGCAGTGAACCTGGGACAGCAGGAGATACGCAGTATTTT
D: TRBD1
size: few
J: TRBJ2-3
V: TRBV6-1

CDR3: CASSLLGTDSPPAQYF
DNA: TGCGCCAGCAGCTTGTTAGGGACAGACTCACCTCCTGCGCAGTATTTT
D: TRBD1
size: many
J: TRBJ2-3
V: TRBV5-1

CDR3: CAWTPGERDTGELFF
DNA: TGTGCCTGGACCCCGGGGGAGAGGGACACCGGGGAGCTGTTTTTT
D: -
size: many
J: TRBJ2-2
V: TRBV30

CDR3: CASSPFSGGSGNTIYF
DNA: TGTGCCAGCAGTCCATTCTCAGGGGGCTCCGGAAACACCATATATTTT
D: TRBD1
size: many
J: TRBJ1-3
V: TRBV27

CDR3: CSVLLQGNQPQHF
DNA: TGCAGCGTCTTATTACAGGGCAATCAGCCCCAGCATTTT
D: -
size: many
J: TRBJ1-5
V: TRBV29-1

CDR3: CASSLQLAGDLWNEQFF
DNA: TGTGCCAGCAGCTTGCAGCTAGCGGGAGATCTTTGGAATGAGCAGTTCTTC
D: TRBD2
size: few
J: TRBJ2-1
V: TRBV5-8

CDR3: CASSFTGKLAYGYTF
DNA: TGTGCCAGCAGCTTTACAGGGAAGCTGGCCTATGGCTACACCTTC
D: -
size: many
J: TRBJ1-2
V: TRBV7-2

CDR3: CASSLRGRSYTGELFF
DNA: TGTGCCAGCAGCCTCAGGGGGCGCAGTTACACCGGGGAGCTGTTTTTT
D: TRBD1
size: many
J: TRBJ2-2
V: TRBV7-2

CDR3: CASSPWEGAYNEQFF
DNA: TGCGCCAGCAGCCCCTGGGAGGGAGCCTACAATGAGCAGTTCTTC
D: TRBD2
size: many
J: TRBJ2-1
V: TRBV5-1

CDR3: CASSFSGGRDTQYF
DNA: TGTGCCAGCAGCTTTAGCGGGGGAAGAGATACGCAGTATTTT
D: TRBD2
size: many
J: TRBJ2-3
V: TRBV5-6

CDR3: CASSPQGDRPSAFF
DNA: TGTGCCAGCAGCCCCCAGGGGGACAGGCCGTCGGCTTTCTTT
D: TRBD1
size: many
J: TRBJ1-1
V: TRBV11-1

CDR3: CASSLEGDLSTQYF
DNA: TGTGCCAGCAGCTTAGAAGGGGACTTGTCGACCCAGTACTTC
D: -
size: many
J: TRBJ2-5
V: TRBV11-3

CDR3: CASSLASSAGGTDTQYF
DNA: TGTGCCAGCAGCTTAGCCTCCTCAGCGGGGGGCACAGATACGCAGTATTTT
D: TRBD2
size: many
J: TRBJ2-3
V: TRBV7-9

CDR3: CASSIQGGRELFF
DNA: TGCGCCAGCAGTATTCAGGGTGGTCGGGAGCTGTTTTTT
D: -
size: many
J: TRBJ2-2
V: TRBV5-1

CDR3: CASSLLGGGSSYEQYF
DNA: TGCGCCAGCAGCTTGCTGGGGGGGGGCAGTTCCTACGAGCAGTACTTC
D: -
size: few
J: TRBJ2-7
V: TRBV5-1

CDR3: CASSQDLGGTEAFF
DNA: TGCGCCAGCAGCCAAGATCTAGGGGGCACTGAAGCTTTCTTT
D: -
size: many
J: TRBJ1-1
V: TRBV4-3

CDR3: CASSVGGLAGGEQYF
DNA: TGTGCCAGCAGCGTAGGGGGACTAGCGGGAGGCGAGCAGTACTTC
D: TRBD2
size: many
J: TRBJ2-7
V: TRBV9

CDR3: CASSATGGNTEAFF
DNA: TGTGCCAGCAGCGCGACAGGGGGGAACACTGAAGCTTTCTTT
D: TRBD1
size: many
J: TRBJ1-1
V: TRBV9

CDR3: CASSLVGTGQDTQYF
DNA: TGCGCCAGCAGCTTGGTGGGGACAGGGCAAGATACGCAGTATTTT
D: TRBD1
size: many
J: TRBJ2-3
V: TRBV5-1

CDR3: CASRPPGQGGETQYF
DNA: TGTGCCAGCAGGCCCCCTGGACAGGGAGGAGAGACCCAGTACTTC
D: TRBD1
size: many
J: TRBJ2-5
V: TRBV11-2

CDR3: CASSQGLAGDEQYF
DNA: TGTGCCAGCAGCCAGGGACTAGCGGGGGACGAGCAGTACTTC
D: TRBD2
size: many
J: TRBJ2-7
V: TRBV5-6

CDR3: CASSSYGQSSYEQYF
DNA: TGTGCCAGCAGCTCTTACGGACAGAGCTCCTACGAGCAGTACTTC
D: -
size: many
J: TRBJ2-7
V: TRBV11-2

CDR3: CASSHGFEGTNTEAFF
DNA: TGTGCCAGCAGCCACGGGTTCGAGGGGACAAACACTGAAGCTTTCTTT
D: -
size: -
J: TRBJ1-1
V: TRBV11-2

CDR3: CASSPGGSNSNQPQHF
DNA: TGTGCCAGCTCACCGGGGGGGTCAAATAGCAATCAGCCCCAGCATTTT
D: -
size: many
J: TRBJ1-5
V: TRBV18

CDR3: CASSLGLAGAGELFF
DNA: TGCGCCAGCAGTCTCGGACTAGCGGGGGCCGGGGAGCTGTTTTTT
D: TRBD2
size: many
J: TRBJ2-2
V: TRBV10-2

CDR3: CASVGPGQTNYGYTF
DNA: TGTGCCAGCGTGGGGCCGGGACAGACTAACTATGGCTACACCTTC
D: TRBD1
size: many
J: TRBJ1-2
V: TRBV7-9

CDR3: CASSLIGQGNAKNIQYF
DNA: TGTGCCAGCAGCTTGATAGGTCAGGGTAATGCCAAAAACATTCAGTACTTC
D: -
size: many
J: TRBJ2-4
V: TRBV5-6

CDR3: CASSLEAGRTGYTF
DNA: TGCGCCAGCAGCTTGGAGGCGGGACGGACGGGCTACACCTTC
D: -
size: many
J: TRBJ1-2
V: TRBV5-1

CDR3: CATSRVQGNTEAFF
DNA: TGTGCCACCAGCAGAGTACAGGGGAACACTGAAGCTTTCTTT
D: -
size: many
J: TRBJ1-1
V: TRBV15

CDR3: CASSYSIVAGTEAFF
DNA: TGTGCCAGCAGTTACTCGATAGTCGCGGGCACTGAAGCTTTCTTT
D: -
size: many
J: TRBJ1-1
V: TRBV6-5

CDR3: CASSPGTGISYEQYF
DNA: TGTGCCAGCAGTCCCGGGACAGGGATCTCCTACGAGCAGTACTTC
D: TRBD1
size: many
J: TRBJ2-7
V: TRBV28

CDR3: CASSSDRQTYEQYF
DNA: TGTGCCAGCAGCTCCGACAGGCAGACCTACGAGCAGTACTTC
D: -
size: many
J: TRBJ2-7
V: TRBV13

CDR3: CASSLLPGGTQYF
DNA: TGTGCCAGCAGCTTATTGCCAGGGGGGACCCAGTACTTC
D: TRBD1
size: many
J: TRBJ2-5
V: TRBV7-3

CDR3: CASSAKRTGKGTEAFF
DNA: TGTGCCAGCAGTGCAAAACGGACAGGGAAAGGAACTGAAGCTTTCTTT
D: TRBD1
size: few
J: TRBJ1-1
V: TRBV27

CDR3: CASSLASGFRFYEQYF
DNA: TGTGCCAGCAGTTTAGCTAGCGGGTTTCGATTCTACGAGCAGTACTTC
D: TRBD2
size: many
J: TRBJ2-7
V: TRBV27

CDR3: CASSEVDSSYEQYF
DNA: TGTGCCAGCAGTGAAGTAGACAGCTCCTACGAGCAGTACTTC
D: -
size: many
J: TRBJ2-7
V: TRBV25-1

CDR3: CASSVGTSGTGELFF
DNA: TGTGCCAGTAGTGTCGGGACTAGCGGCACCGGGGAGCTGTTTTTT
D: TRBD2
size: many
J: TRBJ2-2
V: TRBV19

CDR3: CASSFLAGVGNEQFF
DNA: TGTGCCAGCAGCTTTCTAGCGGGAGTAGGCAATGAGCAGTTCTTC
D: TRBD2
size: -
J: TRBJ2-1
V: TRBV11-2

CDR3: CATSRDLGAYEQYF
DNA: TGTGCCACCAGCAGAGATCTGGGCGCCTACGAGCAGTACTTC
D: -
size: many
J: TRBJ2-7
V: TRBV15

CDR3: CASRTGTGVYYGYTF
DNA: TGCGCCAGCAGAACTGGGACAGGGGTTTACTATGGCTACACCTTC
D: TRBD1
size: many
J: TRBJ1-2
V: TRBV5-1

CDR3: CASNKQGAVDEQYF
DNA: TGTGCCAGCAATAAACAGGGGGCAGTCGACGAGCAGTACTTC
D: TRBD1
size: many
J: TRBJ2-7
V: TRBV2

CDR3: CASSPTETPQPQHF
DNA: TGTGCCAGCTCACCGACGGAGACCCCTCAGCCCCAGCATTTT
D: -
size: many
J: TRBJ1-5
V: TRBV18

CDR3: CASSPRGVDEAFF
DNA: TGTGCCAGCAGCCCCCGGGGGGTGGATGAAGCTTTCTTT
D: -
size: few
J: TRBJ1-1
V: TRBV9

CDR3: CASLFSFSTDTQYF
DNA: TGTGCCAGCCTTTTTTCTTTCAGCACAGATACGCAGTATTTT
D: -
size: many
J: TRBJ2-3
V: TRBV2

CDR3: CASSGTSGGNFYEQYF
DNA: TGTGCCAGCAGCGGGACTAGCGGGGGAAACTTCTACGAGCAGTACTTC
D: TRBD2
size: many
J: TRBJ2-7
V: TRBV5-4

CDR3: CASSPYFVSNQPQHF
DNA: TGTGCCAGTAGTCCGTATTTCGTCAGCAATCAGCCCCAGCATTTT
D: -
size: many
J: TRBJ1-5
V: TRBV19

CDR3: CASSESVLGARSPLHF
DNA: TGTGCCAGCAGTGAATCGGTCTTGGGGGCTAGATCACCCCTCCACTTT
D: -
size: many
J: TRBJ1-6
V: TRBV2

CDR3: CASSPTDNTEAFF
DNA: TGTGCCAGCTCACCGACAGACAACACTGAAGCTTTCTTT
D: -
size: many
J: TRBJ1-1
V: TRBV18

CDR3: CASSSVGPTYEQYF
DNA: TGCGCCAGCAGCTCAGTTGGGCCCACCTACGAGCAGTACTTC
D: -
size: many
J: TRBJ2-7
V: TRBV5-1

CDR3: CASSPGQINSPLHF
DNA: TGTGCCAGCAGCCCGGGACAGATTAATTCACCCCTCCACTTT
D: TRBD1
size: -
J: TRBJ1-6
V: TRBV5-4